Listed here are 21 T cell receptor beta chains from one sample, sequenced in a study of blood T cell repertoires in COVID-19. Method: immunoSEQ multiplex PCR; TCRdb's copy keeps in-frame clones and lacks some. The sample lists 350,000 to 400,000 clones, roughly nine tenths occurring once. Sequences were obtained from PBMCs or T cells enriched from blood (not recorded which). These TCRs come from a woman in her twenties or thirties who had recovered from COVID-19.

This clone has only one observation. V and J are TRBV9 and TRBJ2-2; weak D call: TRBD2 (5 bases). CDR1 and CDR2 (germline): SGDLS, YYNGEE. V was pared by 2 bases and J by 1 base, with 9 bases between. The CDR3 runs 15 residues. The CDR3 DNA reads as TGTGCCAGCAGCGTGATCGGAGGGAACACCGGGGAGCTGTTTTTT. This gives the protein CASSVIGGNTGELFF.

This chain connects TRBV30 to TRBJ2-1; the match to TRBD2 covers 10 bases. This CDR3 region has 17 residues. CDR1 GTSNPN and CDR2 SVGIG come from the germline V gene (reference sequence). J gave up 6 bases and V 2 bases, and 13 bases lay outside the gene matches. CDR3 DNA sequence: TGTGCCTGGAGTCCCCGACCAGCGGGGGGGCCGGTCAATGAGCAGTTCTTC. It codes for CAWSPRPAGGPVNEQFF.

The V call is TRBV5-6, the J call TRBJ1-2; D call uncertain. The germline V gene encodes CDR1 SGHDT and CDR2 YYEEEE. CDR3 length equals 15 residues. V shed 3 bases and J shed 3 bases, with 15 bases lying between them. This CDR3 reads CASSSPSSRYYGYTF. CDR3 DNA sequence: TGTGCCAGCAGCTCGCCCTCCTCCCGGTACTATGGCTACACCTTC.

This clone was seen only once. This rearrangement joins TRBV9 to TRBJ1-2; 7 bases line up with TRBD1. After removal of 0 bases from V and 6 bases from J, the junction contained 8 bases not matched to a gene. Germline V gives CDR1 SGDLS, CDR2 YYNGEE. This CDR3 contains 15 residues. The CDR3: CASSVAVGGADGYTF. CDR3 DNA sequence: TGTGCCAGCAGCGTAGCTGTAGGGGGCGCCGATGGCTACACCTTC. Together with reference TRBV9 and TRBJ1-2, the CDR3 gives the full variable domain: DSGVTQTPKHLITATGQRVTLRCSPRSGDLSVYWYQQSLDQGLQFLIQYYNGEERAKGNILERFSAQQFPDLHSELNLSSLELGDSALYFCASSVAVGGADGYTFGSGTRLTVV.

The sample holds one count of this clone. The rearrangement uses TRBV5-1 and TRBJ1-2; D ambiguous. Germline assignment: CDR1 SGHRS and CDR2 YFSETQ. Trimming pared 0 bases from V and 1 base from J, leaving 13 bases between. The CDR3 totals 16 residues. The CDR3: CASSLGQAYFNYGYTF. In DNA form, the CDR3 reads TGCGCCAGCAGCTTGGGTCAGGCCTATTTTAACTATGGCTACACCTTC.

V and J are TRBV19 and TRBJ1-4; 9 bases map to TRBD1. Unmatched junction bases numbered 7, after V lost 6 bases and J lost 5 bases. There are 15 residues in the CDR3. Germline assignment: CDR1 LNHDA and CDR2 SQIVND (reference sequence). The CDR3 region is CASRPRGTGNEKLFF. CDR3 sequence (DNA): TGTGCCAGTAGACCTCGCGGGACAGGGAATGAAAAACTGTTTTTT.

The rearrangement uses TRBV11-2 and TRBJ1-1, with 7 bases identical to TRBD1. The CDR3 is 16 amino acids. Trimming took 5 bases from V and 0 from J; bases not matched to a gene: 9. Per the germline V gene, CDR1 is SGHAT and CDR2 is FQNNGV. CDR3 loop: CASSTVSTGMNTEAFF. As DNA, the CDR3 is TGTGCCAGCAGCACCGTATCGACAGGGATGAACACTGAAGCTTTCTTT.

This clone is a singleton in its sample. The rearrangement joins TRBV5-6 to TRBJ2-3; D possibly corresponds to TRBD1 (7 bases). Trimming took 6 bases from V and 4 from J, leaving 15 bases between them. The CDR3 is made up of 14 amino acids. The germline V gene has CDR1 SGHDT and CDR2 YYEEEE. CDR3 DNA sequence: TGTGCCAGCATCCGGGGGACAGTCGCAGATACGCAGTATTTT. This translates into CASIRGTVADTQYF.

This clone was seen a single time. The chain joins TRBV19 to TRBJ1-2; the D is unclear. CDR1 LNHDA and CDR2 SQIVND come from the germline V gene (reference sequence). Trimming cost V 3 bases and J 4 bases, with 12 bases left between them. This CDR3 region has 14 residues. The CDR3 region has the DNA TGTGCCAGTAGTATTGGGCTTTCCCTCTATGGCTACACCTTC. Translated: CASSIGLSLYGYTF.

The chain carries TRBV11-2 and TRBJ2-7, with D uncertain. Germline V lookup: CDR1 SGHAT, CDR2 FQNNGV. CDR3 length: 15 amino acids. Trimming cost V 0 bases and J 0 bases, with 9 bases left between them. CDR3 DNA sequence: TGTGCCAGCAGCTTAGATATAGCACGCTCCTACGAGCAGTACTTC. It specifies CASSLDIARSYEQYF.

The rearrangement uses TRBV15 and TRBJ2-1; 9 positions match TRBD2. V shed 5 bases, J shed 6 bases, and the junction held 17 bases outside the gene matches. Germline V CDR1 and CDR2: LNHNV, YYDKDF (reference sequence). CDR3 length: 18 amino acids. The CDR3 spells CATSFGPLSGSLSNEQFF. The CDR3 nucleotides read TGTGCCACCAGCTTTGGACCGCTTAGCGGGAGCTTAAGCAATGAGCAGTTCTTC. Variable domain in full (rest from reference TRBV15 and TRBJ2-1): DAMVIQNPRYQVTQFGKPVTLSCSQTLNHNVMYWYQQKSSQAPKLLFHYYDKDFNNEADTPDNFQSRRPNTSFCFLDIRSPGLGDTAMYLCATSFGPLSGSLSNEQFFGPGTRLTVL.

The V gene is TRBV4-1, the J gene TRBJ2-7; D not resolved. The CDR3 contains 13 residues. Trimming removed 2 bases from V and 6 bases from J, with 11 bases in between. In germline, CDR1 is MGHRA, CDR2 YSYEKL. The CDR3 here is CASSQPLVAEQYF. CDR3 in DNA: TGCGCCAGCAGCCAACCCTTAGTCGCCGAGCAGTACTTC.

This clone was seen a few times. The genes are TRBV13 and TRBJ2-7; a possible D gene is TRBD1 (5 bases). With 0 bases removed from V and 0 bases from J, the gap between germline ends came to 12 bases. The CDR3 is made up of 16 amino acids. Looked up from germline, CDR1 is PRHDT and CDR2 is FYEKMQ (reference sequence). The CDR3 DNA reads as TGTGCCAGCAGCTTAGGCTGGGGTCAGGGCTCCTACGAGCAGTACTTC. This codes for CASSLGWGQGSYEQYF.

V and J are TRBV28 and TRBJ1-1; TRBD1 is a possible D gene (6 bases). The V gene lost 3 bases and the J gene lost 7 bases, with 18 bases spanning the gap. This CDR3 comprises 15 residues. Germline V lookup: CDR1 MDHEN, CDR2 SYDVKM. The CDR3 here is CASSLGRQAGFEAFF. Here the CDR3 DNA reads TGTGCCAGCAGTTTGGGAAGACAGGCAGGGTTTGAAGCTTTCTTT.

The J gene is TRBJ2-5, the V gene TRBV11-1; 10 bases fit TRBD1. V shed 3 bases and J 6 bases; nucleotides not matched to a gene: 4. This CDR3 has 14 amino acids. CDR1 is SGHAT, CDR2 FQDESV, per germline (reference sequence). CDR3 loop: CASSLTGGVQTQYF. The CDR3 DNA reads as TGTGCCAGCAGCTTGACAGGGGGCGTGCAGACCCAGTACTTC.

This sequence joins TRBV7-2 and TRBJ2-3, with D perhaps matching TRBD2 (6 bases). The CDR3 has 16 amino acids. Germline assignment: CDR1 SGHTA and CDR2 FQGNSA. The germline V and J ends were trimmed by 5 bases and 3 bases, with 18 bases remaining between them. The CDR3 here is CASSHRLEGRTDTQYF. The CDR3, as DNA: TGTGCCAGCAGCCACCGACTAGAAGGACGTACAGATACGCAGTATTTT.

In DNA form, the CDR3 reads TGTGCCAGCAGCCGCCGGGCAACTAATGAAAAACTGTTTTTT. As protein: CASSRRATNEKLFF. V gene TRBV13 combines with J gene TRBJ1-4; D is ambiguous. Germline V CDR1 and CDR2: PRHDT, FYEKMQ (reference sequence). V was trimmed by 5 bases and J by 0 bases, leaving 7 bases between them. The CDR3 consists of 14 residues.

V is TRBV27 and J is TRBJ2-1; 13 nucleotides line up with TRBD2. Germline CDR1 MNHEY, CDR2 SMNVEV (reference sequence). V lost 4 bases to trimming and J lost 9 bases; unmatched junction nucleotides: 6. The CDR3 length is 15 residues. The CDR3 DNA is TGTGCCAGCAGTTCACTAGCGGGAGGGCCCGCTGAGCAGTTCTTC. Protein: CASSSLAGGPAEQFF.

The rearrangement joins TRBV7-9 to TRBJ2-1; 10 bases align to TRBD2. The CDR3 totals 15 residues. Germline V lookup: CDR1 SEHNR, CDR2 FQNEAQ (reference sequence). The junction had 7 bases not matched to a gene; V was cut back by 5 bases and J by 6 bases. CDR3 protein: CASSLSGGPSNEQFF. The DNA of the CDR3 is TGTGCCAGCAGCCTTAGCGGGGGGCCTTCCAATGAGCAGTTCTTC.

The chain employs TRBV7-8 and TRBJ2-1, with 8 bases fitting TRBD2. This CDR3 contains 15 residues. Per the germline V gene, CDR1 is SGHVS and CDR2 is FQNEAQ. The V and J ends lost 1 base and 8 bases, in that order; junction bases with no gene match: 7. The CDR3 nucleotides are TGTGCCAGCAGCTTAGTAGGGACTAGTTTCGATGAGCAGTTCTTC. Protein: CASSLVGTSFDEQFF.

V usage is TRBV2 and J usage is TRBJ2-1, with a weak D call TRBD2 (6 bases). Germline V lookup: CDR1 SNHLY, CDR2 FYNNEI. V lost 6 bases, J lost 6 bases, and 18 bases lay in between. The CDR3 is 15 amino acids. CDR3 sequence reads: CASRTNGGASNEQFF. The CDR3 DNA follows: TGTGCCAGCAGAACCAACGGCGGGGCAAGCAATGAGCAGTTCTTC.